This T cell receptor (beta chain) was obtained from a study of cytomegalovirus exposure and HLA in healthy donors. General study findings and limits: Analysis was carried out at a later point, and it linked a missense DCLRE1C variant to TCR beta V- and J-gene trimming. Clonal expansion, a later analysis showed, was greater in HLA-associated TCR beta chains than in equally common others. Cytomegalovirus-associated status was assigned to approximately 160 TCR beta chains. Common viral pathogens were later found to be apparently linked to several of the most significant clusters.

Trimming at V came to 5 bases and at J to 5 bases, leaving 8 bases not matched to a gene. CDR3 size: 15 residues. The germline gives CDR1 SGHTA, CDR2 FQGNSA. Details on this clone: The antigen is unknown. Other DNA sequences in this specimen translate into the identical CDR3.

The PCR employed 60 Vbeta primers together with 13 Jbeta primers. Some clones are missing from TCRdb's copy, which holds only in-frame ones; the method was immunoSEQ multiplex PCR. Counted here are 150,000 to 250,000 clones, around three quarters occurring once; the ten biggest clones make up approximately 2.1%. The sample taken for sequencing was PBMCs. The rearrangement uses TRBV7-2 and TRBJ1-3, with 8 bases matching TRBD1. The TCR comes from a man younger than 40 in good health and CMV-seronegative. CDR3 amino acids: CASSLGGTGRNTIYF. The CDR3 DNA follows: TGTGCCAGCAGCCTAGGGGGGACAGGACGAAACACCATATATTTT.